This TCR beta chain was captured in a study of siplizumab effects on memory and regulatory T cells. This CDR3 has 16 amino acids. Germline V lookup: CDR1 SGHVS, CDR2 FNYEAQ. With 4 bases removed from V and 2 bases from J, the gap between germline ends came to 16 bases. This table comes from immunoSEQ multiplex PCR, and its TCRdb copy is limited to in-frame clones, with some not included. Seen here are 75,000 to 95,000 clones, 75% to 90% observed once, and the top ten hold 15%. The receptor was isolated from a human donor in good health. The sample consisted of CD4+ T cells sorted from blood. The chain couples TRBV7-6 to TRBJ2-3; weak D call: TRBD1 (6 bases). CDR3 nucleotide sequence: TGTGCCAGCAGCTCCAGGGGCAGGGAATCCACAGATACGCAGTATTTT. Amino acids: CASSSRGRESTDTQYF.